This T cell receptor beta chain was observed in a study of OX40 agonist ivuxolimab in advanced cancers. Whole-study context: Patients received intravenous ivuxolimab every 2 weeks at 0.01 to 10 mg/kg. A history of anti-PD-1, anti-PD-L1 or anti-CTLA-4 therapy was acceptable, and more than 30% had some. The diagnoses of dose-escalation patients were hepatocellular carcinoma, melanoma, renal cell or head and neck cancer.

The ends were cut back, 5 bases at V and 0 bases at J, with 11 bases in the middle. CDR3 length: 15 residues. Looked up from germline, CDR1 is MDHEN and CDR2 is SYDVKM. General study findings and limits: By week 6 at 0.1 to 3.0 mg/kg, blood CD4+ and CD8+ T cells had expanded clonally.

Profiled with immunoSEQ multiplex PCR; TCRdb holds only in-frame clones, not every one. The sample has about 58,000 clones; approximately 80% are singletons. Comments on this clone: Its antigen is not identified.

This TCR was recovered from an adult with an advanced solid tumor such as melanoma, head and neck, liver or kidney cancer. The rearrangement joins TRBV28 to TRBJ1-3; D not certain. Specimen: CD4+ or CD8+ T cells sorted from blood, collected in a trial of the OX40 agonist ivuxolimab. This chain's CDR3 is CASSPQLLSGNTIYF. In nucleotides, the CDR3 is TGTGCCAGCAGTCCACAGTTGCTCTCTGGAAACACCATATATTTT.